The 18 T cell receptor beta chains below come from one sample, sequenced in a study of T cell responses to AZD1222 COVID-19 vaccine. Measured with immunoSEQ multiplex PCR; TCRdb has only the in-frame clones, and not every one. The data contain about 190,000 clones, 85% to 95% of them singletons. The specimen comprised peripheral blood, sampled on day 0 of AZD1222 vaccination. These receptors were taken from an adult in good health.

In DNA, the CDR3 is TGCGCCAATGCACTAGCGGGGGACTCCTACGAGCAGTACTTC. As protein: CANALAGDSYEQYF. This chain joins TRBV5-1 and TRBJ2-7; 11 bases fit TRBD2. The J segment lost 0 bases and the V segment lost 9 bases, leaving 5 bases of the junction unmatched. Germline CDR1 SGHRS, CDR2 YFSETQ. CDR3 size: 14 residues.

This clone was observed a single time. This chain links TRBV7-9 with TRBJ1-2; D perhaps matches TRBD1 (6 bases). The V end was cut by 1 base, the J end by 8 bases, with 14 bases between. The CDR3 has 14 residues. The germline gives CDR1 SEHNR, CDR2 FQNEAQ (reference sequence). For the CDR3, the DNA is TGTGCCAGCAGCTTAGATTTGGGGGCGGCGGGCTACACCTTC. Translated: CASSLDLGAAGYTF.

The chain couples TRBV19 to TRBJ1-6; D gene unclear. V was shortened by 6 bases and J by 14 bases, with 14 bases between the two germline ends. CDR1 and CDR2 (germline): LNHDA, SQIVND (reference sequence). This CDR3 comprises 12 residues. CDR3 bases: TGTGCCAGTAGGGGTCTAAAGGAGGCCCTCCACTTT. The encoded protein is CASRGLKEALHF.

The chain uses TRBV6-1 and TRBJ1-4; 7 nucleotides agree with TRBD1. The CDR3 loop spans 14 amino acids. The V gene's germline CDR1 is MNHNS and CDR2 SASEGT. V lost 7 bases to trimming and J lost 2 bases; unmatched junction nucleotides: 4. CDR3 amino acids: CASTEQGTNEKLFF. The CDR3, as DNA: TGTGCCAGCACCGAACAGGGGACTAATGAAAAACTGTTTTTT.

The chain combines TRBV4-2 with TRBJ1-1, with D possibly matching TRBD1 (5 bases). V was pared by 4 bases and J by 6 bases, with 21 bases between. CDR1 and CDR2 (germline): LGHNA, YNFKEQ. The CDR3 has 16 amino acids. CDR3 protein: CASSPAGTLGTSEAFF. The DNA for the CDR3 is TGTGCCAGCAGCCCAGCTGGGACTCTTGGAACCTCTGAAGCTTTCTTT.

V usage is TRBV6-5 and J usage is TRBJ1-1; perhaps TRBD1 as D (6 bases). Germline-derived CDR1 and CDR2 are MNHEY and SVGAGI. V was shortened by 2 bases and J by 2 bases, with 12 bases between the two germline ends. The CDR3 runs to 15 residues. The CDR3 DNA reads TGTGCCAGCAGTTACGAAACAGGGACTAACACTGAAGCTTTCTTT. This gives the protein CASSYETGTNTEAFF.

The chain has TRBV7-9 and TRBJ1-6, with D uncertain. The CDR3 runs 15 residues. Germline V gene data show CDR1 as SEHNR and CDR2 as FQNEAQ (reference sequence). V was shortened by 1 base and J by 5 bases, with 9 bases between the two germline ends. CDR3 sequence (DNA): TGTGCCAGCAGCTTAGAGGGAACTAATAATTCACCCCTCCACTTT. Translation gives CASSLEGTNNSPLHF.

This chain connects TRBV19 to TRBJ1-5, with D maybe TRBD1 (5 bases). Per the germline V gene, CDR1 is LNHDA and CDR2 is SQIVND (reference sequence). V lost 10 bases to trimming and J lost 6 bases, with 22 bases between them. This CDR3 contains 15 residues. CDR3 sequence (DNA): TGTGCCACCCTCCCCAGTAGGAGACAGACTCAGCCCCAGCATTTT. It translates to CATLPSRRQTQPQHF. The full variable domain, in which reference TRBV19 and TRBJ1-5 provide the parts outside the CDR3, is DGGITQSPKYLFRKEGQNVTLSCEQNLNHDAMYWYRQDPGQGLRLIYYSQIVNDFQKGDIAEGYSVSREKKESFPLTVTSAQKNPTAFYLCATLPSRRQTQPQHFGDGTRLSIL.

The V and J genes are TRBV11-2 and TRBJ1-4, with unresolved D. This CDR3 region has 13 residues. Germline values: CDR1 SGHAT, CDR2 FQNNGV. Trimming left V 9 bases short and J 8 bases short, with 16 bases between. The CDR3: CARLDGEEEKLFF. DNA of the CDR3: TGTGCCAGGTTAGACGGGGAAGAAGAAAAACTGTTTTTT. Based on the CDR3 plus reference TRBV11-2 and TRBJ1-4, the full variable domain is EAGVAQSPRYKIIEKRQSVAFWCNPISGHATLYWYQQILGQGPKLLIQFQNNGVVDDSQLPKDRFSAERLKGVDSTLKIQPAKLEDSAVYLCARLDGEEEKLFFGSGTQLSVL.

The V gene is TRBV9, the J gene TRBJ1-2; D gene ambiguous. The CDR3 contains 15 residues. The germline V and J ends were trimmed by 0 bases and 7 bases, with 16 bases remaining between them. Germline V gene data show CDR1 as SGDLS and CDR2 as YYNGEE. The CDR3 DNA follows: TGTGCCAGCAGCGTAGGAACAGCCAGTCGGTCTGGCTACACCTTC. Translation: CASSVGTASRSGYTF.

In its sample, this clone was seen once. The chain recombines TRBV5-6 with TRBJ1-3; D gene unclear. Germline V CDR1 and CDR2: SGHDT, YYEEEE. Trimming pared 2 bases from V and 0 bases from J, leaving 9 bases between. This CDR3 is 15 amino acids long. CDR3 in amino acids: CASSFATNSGNTIYF. CDR3 coding DNA: TGTGCCAGCAGCTTCGCCACCAACTCTGGAAACACCATATATTTT.

The chain links TRBV3-1 (or the pseudogene TRBV3-2) to TRBJ2-2; 8 nucleotides agree with TRBD1. The CDR3 totals 17 residues. J lost 4 bases, V lost 4 bases, and 11 bases had no gene match. Germline CDR1 LGHDT, CDR2 YNNKEL (reference sequence). The CDR3 loop is CASSRVGTGGSTGELFF. The DNA for the CDR3 is TGTGCCAGCAGCCGGGTTGGAACAGGGGGGAGCACCGGGGAGCTGTTTTTT.

This rearrangement joins TRBV28 to TRBJ1-5; no clear D. This CDR3 region has 17 residues. Germline-derived CDR1 and CDR2 are MDHEN and SYDVKM. The V and J ends lost 5 bases and 0 bases respectively, with 17 bases between them. The CDR3 sequence: CASSPRTVRYSNQPQHF. The CDR3 DNA follows: TGTGCCAGCAGTCCTCGGACTGTCCGTTATAGCAATCAGCCCCAGCATTTT.

J is TRBJ2-1 and V is TRBV19, with 16 bases aligning to TRBD2. Per the germline V gene, CDR1 is LNHDA and CDR2 is SQIVND (reference sequence). V lost 5 bases to trimming and J lost 10 bases; unmatched junction nucleotides: 5. This CDR3 region has 15 residues. The CDR3: CASSSGLAGGEEQFF. The DNA of the CDR3 is TGTGCCAGTAGTTCGGGACTAGCGGGGGGGGAGGAGCAGTTCTTC.

The gene calls are TRBV9 and TRBJ1-2; TRBD1 matches at 7 bases. The germline CDR1 and CDR2 sequences are SGDLS and YYNGEE. Germline trimming cut 3 bases from V and 5 bases from J; bases unmatched to any gene: 7. This CDR3 comprises 14 residues. The CDR3 here is CASSATGTEYGYTF. In nucleotides, the CDR3 is TGTGCCAGCAGCGCCACAGGGACAGAGTATGGCTACACCTTC. The variable domain in full, completed from reference TRBV9 and TRBJ1-2, reads DSGVTQTPKHLITATGQRVTLRCSPRSGDLSVYWYQQSLDQGLQFLIQYYNGEERAKGNILERFSAQQFPDLHSELNLSSLELGDSALYFCASSATGTEYGYTFGSGTRLTVV.

The CDR3 here is CASSPPRRPQETQYF. The DNA for the CDR3 is TGTGCCAGCTCACCACCCCGACGGCCCCAAGAGACCCAGTACTTC. V usage is TRBV18 and J usage is TRBJ2-5; D gene unclear. There are 15 residues in the CDR3. From germline, CDR1 is KGHSH and CDR2 LQKENI. V was clipped by 0 bases and J by 1 base, with 9 bases between them. The complete variable domain, with remaining parts taken from reference TRBV18 and TRBJ2-5, reads NAGVMQNPRHLVRRRGQEARLRCSPMKGHSHVYWYRQLPEEGLKFMVYLQKENIIDESGMPKERFSAEFPKEGPSILRIQQVVRGDSAAYFCASSPPRRPQETQYFGPGTRLLVL.

The chain uses TRBV2 and TRBJ2-3, with 11 bases fitting TRBD2. This CDR3 is built from 16 residues. The trim removed 10 bases at V and 4 bases at J, leaving 13 bases unmatched. Per the germline V gene, CDR1 is SNHLY and CDR2 is FYNNEI. In nucleotides, the CDR3 is TGTGCCACCTCCAAAGGGCTAGCGGGGGGTTCAGATACGCAGTATTTT. Its translation is CATSKGLAGGSDTQYF.

The V call is TRBV19, the J call TRBJ2-5; D remains ambiguous. V was shortened by 6 bases and J by 0 bases, with 14 bases between the two germline ends. This CDR3 has 15 amino acids. The V gene's germline CDR1 is LNHDA and CDR2 SQIVND (reference sequence). CDR3 in DNA: TGTGCCAGTAGAAACCTAAACGAGTACCAAGAGACCCAGTACTTC. As protein: CASRNLNEYQETQYF. Looking up the rest from reference TRBV19 and TRBJ2-5 gives the full variable domain: DGGITQSPKYLFRKEGQNVTLSCEQNLNHDAMYWYRQDPGQGLRLIYYSQIVNDFQKGDIAEGYSVSREKKESFPLTVTSAQKNPTAFYLCASRNLNEYQETQYFGPGTRLLVL.